Following are 31 T cell receptor beta chains from one sample sequenced in a study of blood T cell repertoires in COVID-19. TCRdb's table, derived via immunoSEQ multiplex PCR, lists solely in-frame clones and lacks some. In the table there are 150,000 to 200,000 clones, about 77% of which are singletons. The source material was PBMCs or T cells enriched from blood (not recorded which). The origin of the receptors is a woman aged 50 to 60 with acute COVID-19.

This clone was counted between two and nine times. The V gene is TRBV11-2, the J gene TRBJ1-4; 11 bases line up with TRBD1. This CDR3 contains 15 residues. V dropped 5 bases and J dropped 7; count of bases not matched to a gene: 6. Germline CDR1 is SGHAT and CDR2 is FQNNGV. The CDR3 sequence: CASSGADRGREKLFF. CDR3 DNA: TGTGCCAGCAGCGGGGCGGACAGGGGGCGTGAAAAACTGTTTTTT.

J is TRBJ1-4 and V is TRBV19; TRBD1 matches 9 bases. This CDR3 region has 15 residues. After removal of 3 bases from V and 7 bases from J, the junction contained 6 bases not matched to a gene. The germline V gene encodes CDR1 LNHDA and CDR2 SQIVND (reference sequence). The CDR3 sequence is CASSMVGTGSEKLFF. CDR3 nucleotides: TGTGCCAGTAGTATGGTCGGGACAGGGAGTGAAAAACTGTTTTTT.

The chain joins TRBV24-1 to TRBJ2-3; D remains unclear. The V end lost 7 bases, the J end lost 0 bases, and 7 bases lay between the germline ends. Germline CDR1 reads KGHDR; CDR2 reads SFDVKD. The CDR3 sequence is 13 residues long. The CDR3 nucleotides are TGTGCCACCAGGGCCAGGAGCACAGATACGCAGTATTTT. This translates into CATRARSTDTQYF.

DNA for the CDR3: TGCAGCGTTCAACTCCAAGGACGGGACTGGGATGGCTACACCTTC. Protein product: CSVQLQGRDWDGYTF. The V and J genes are TRBV29-1 and TRBJ1-2; maybe TRBD1 (5 bases). Trimming removed 5 bases from V and 6 bases from J, with 22 bases in between. There are 15 residues in the CDR3. From germline, CDR1 is SQVTM and CDR2 ANQGSEA.

This sequence joins TRBV4-1 and TRBJ2-1; 8 nucleotides align to TRBD2. The germline CDR1 and CDR2 sequences are MGHRA and YSYEKL. The CDR3 length is 15 residues. Trimming cost V 6 bases and J 4 bases; bases outside gene matches: 8. Here the CDR3 DNA reads TGCGCCAGCAGGCCTCCGGGACTAGAGTACAATGAGCAGTTCTTC. Translated, it gives CASRPPGLEYNEQFF.

The chain has TRBV28 and TRBJ2-2, with a tentative D call TRBD2 (6 bases). Germline CDR1 and CDR2: MDHEN and SYDVKM. The length of the CDR3 is 17 residues. V was pared by 7 bases and J by 2 bases, with 20 bases between. The CDR3 region is CASNSRLVLGNTGELFF. CDR3 coding DNA: TGTGCCAGCAACTCAAGACTAGTCTTGGGAAACACCGGGGAGCTGTTTTTT.

This clone was detected only once. The rearrangement joins TRBV11-1 to TRBJ1-5; no clear D gene. The CDR3 has 13 amino acids. Trimming left V 3 bases short and J 1 base short, with 4 bases between. Germline V gives CDR1 SGHAT, CDR2 FQDESV (reference sequence). The CDR3 loop is CASSLRSNQPQHF. The CDR3 DNA follows: TGTGCCAGCAGCTTGAGAAGCAATCAGCCCCAGCATTTT.

This clone occurred a few times. The rearrangement uses TRBV7-2 and TRBJ2-5; 11 bases line up with TRBD2. Germline CDR1 is SGHTA and CDR2 is FQGNSA. The CDR3 has 16 amino acids. J lost 2 bases, V lost 0 bases, and 2 bases had no gene match. The CDR3 protein is CASSLAGTSGQETQYF. CDR3 DNA sequence: TGTGCCAGCAGCTTAGCGGGGACTAGCGGACAAGAGACCCAGTACTTC.

There are a few counts of this clone. This chain joins TRBV11-2 and TRBJ2-3, with TRBD1 matching 7 bases. J was trimmed by 1 base and V by 5 bases; bases with no gene match: 9. Germline lookup yields CDR1 SGHAT and CDR2 FQNNGV. The CDR3 length is 16 residues. CDR3 residues: CASSDRGQDRTDTQYF. The CDR3 coding sequence is TGTGCCAGCAGCGATAGGGGGCAGGACCGCACAGATACGCAGTATTTT.

This clone was counted a single time. The V gene is TRBV28, the J gene TRBJ1-4; D perhaps matches TRBD1 (6 bases). V was trimmed by 6 bases and J by 3 bases, leaving 14 bases between them. The germline CDR1 and CDR2 sequences are MDHEN and SYDVKM. This CDR3 is 15 amino acids long. For the CDR3, the DNA is TGTGCCAGCAGCCAGGACAGCCTTGCTAATGAAAAACTGTTTTTT. Encoded protein: CASSQDSLANEKLFF.

This clone showed up just a few times. The CDR3 bases are TGTGCCAGCAGCAATAACCTACAGGGGAGCTATGGCTACACCTTC. Its translation is CASSNNLQGSYGYTF. The chain has TRBV7-3 and TRBJ1-2, with 7 bases matching TRBD1. The V and J ends lost 5 bases and 4 bases, in that order; junction bases with no gene match: 10. Germline CDR1 SGHTA, CDR2 FQGTGA. The CDR3 is 15 amino acids.

The chain combines TRBV5-4 with TRBJ2-4; 8 bases match TRBD2. From germline, CDR1 is SGHNT and CDR2 YYREEE (reference sequence). The CDR3 length is 16 residues. V shed 4 bases, J shed 0 bases, and the junction held 6 bases outside the gene matches. CDR3: CASSAQSGGAKNIQYF. DNA for the CDR3: TGTGCCAGCAGCGCTCAAAGCGGGGGAGCCAAAAACATTCAGTACTTC.

The rearrangement joins TRBV6-5 to TRBJ2-5; TRBD2 is a possible D gene (6 bases). This CDR3 region has 14 residues. The germline gives CDR1 MNHEY, CDR2 SVGAGI. Trimming removed 8 bases from V and 4 bases from J, with 17 bases in between. The CDR3 region has the DNA TGTGCCAGCTGGGCGGGAAACCGCGCAGAGACCCAGTACTTC. Translation gives CASWAGNRAETQYF.

The rearrangement joins TRBV6-2 or TRBV6-3 to TRBJ2-7; 9 bases line up with TRBD1. Germline V gene data show CDR1 as MNHEY and CDR2 as SVGEGT. This CDR3 comprises 15 residues. Trimming took 2 bases from V and 6 from J; bases not matched to a gene: 8. The CDR3 region has the DNA TGTGCCAGCAGTTACGCGGGGACAGGGAAGGCCGAGCAGTACGTC. This sequence encodes CASSYAGTGKAEQYV.

The CDR3 DNA reads as TGTGCCAGCAACCGGGACAGGGGCCGGAGAGCTTTCTTT. The encoded protein is CASNRDRGRRAFF. V is TRBV28 and J is TRBJ1-1, with TRBD1 identical over 10 bases. Germline lookup yields CDR1 MDHEN and CDR2 SYDVKM. Trimming took 7 bases from V and 10 from J; bases not matched to a gene: 9. CDR3 length: 13 residues.

The chain links TRBV7-9 to TRBJ1-2; TRBD1 agrees at 8 bases. This CDR3 is 14 amino acids long. Trimming removed 5 bases from V and 4 bases from J; junction bases left unmatched: 6. The germline V gene has CDR1 SEHNR and CDR2 FQNEAQ (reference sequence). This CDR3 is CASSKNGQGYGYTF. The CDR3, as DNA: TGTGCCAGCAGCAAAAACGGACAGGGCTATGGCTACACCTTC. Full variable domain (rest looked up from reference TRBV7-9 and TRBJ1-2): DTGVSQNPRHKITKRGQNVTFRCDPISEHNRLYWYRQTLGQGPEFLTYFQNEAQLEKSRLLSDRFSAERPKGSFSTLEIQRTEQGDSAMYLCASSKNGQGYGYTFGSGTRLTVV.

Note on this clone: A much more abundant neighbour one base away suggests this may be a read error. The chain is built from TRBV7-3 and TRBJ2-3; TRBD2 matches at 9 bases. With 2 bases clipped from V and 3 bases from J, the junction kept 6 bases outside the gene matches. Germline CDR1 SGHTA, CDR2 FQGTGA. The CDR3 sequence is 16 residues long. CDR3 bases: TGTGCCAGCAGCTTAGTAGGGCTAGCGGGGACAGATACGCAGTATTTT. This encodes CASSLVGLAGTDTQYF.

This clone appeared once. The chain joins TRBV4-1 to TRBJ2-1; TRBD2 might be the D (6 bases). V was trimmed by 1 base and J by 15 bases, leaving 10 bases between them. Germline V gene data show CDR1 as MGHRA and CDR2 as YSYEKL. The CDR3 contains 11 residues. The CDR3, as DNA: TGCGCCAGCAGCCAAGGCGGGGATCGGTTCTTC. Protein sequence: CASSQGGDRFF.

The chain recombines TRBV2 with TRBJ2-1; 8 positions match TRBD2. Germline CDR1 SNHLY, CDR2 FYNNEI. The CDR3 is 15 amino acids. V lost 7 bases, J lost 5 bases, and 10 bases stayed unmatched. The CDR3 DNA is TGTGCCAGCACGGGAGGGGGGGACTTAAACAATGAGCAGTTCTTC. Residues: CASTGGGDLNNEQFF. Full variable domain (outside the CDR3, taken from reference TRBV2 and TRBJ2-1): EPEVTQTPSHQVTQMGQEVILRCVPISNHLYFYWYRQILGQKVEFLVSFYNNEISEKSEIFDDQFSVERPDGSNFTLKIRSTKLEDSAMYFCASTGGGDLNNEQFFGPGTRLTVL.

The V and J genes are TRBV7-2 and TRBJ1-1; tentative D call: TRBD1 (6 bases). CDR1 and CDR2 from the germline V gene are SGHTA and FQGNSA. This CDR3 has 13 amino acids. The V end lost 5 bases, the J end lost 7 bases, and 14 bases lay between the germline ends. The CDR3 nucleotides read TGTGCCAGCAGCCGCTGGACAGCCGATGAAGCTTTCTTT. Amino acids: CASSRWTADEAFF.

The chain carries TRBV27 and TRBJ2-3; 8 bases are shared with TRBD2. Germline assignment: CDR1 MNHEY and CDR2 SMNVEV (reference sequence). The junction had 11 bases not matched to a gene; V was cut back by 6 bases and J by 6 bases. The length of the CDR3 is 15 residues. Here the CDR3 DNA reads TGTGCCAGCAGCTGGGGAGCGGGGGTAGGGGATACGCAGTATTTT. Translated, it gives CASSWGAGVGDTQYF.

This sequence joins TRBV7-2 and TRBJ2-3; TRBD2 matches at 13 bases. V shed 6 bases, J shed 6 bases, and the junction held 6 bases outside the gene matches. The CDR3 length is 15 residues. The germline V gene has CDR1 SGHTA and CDR2 FQGNSA. Written as DNA, the CDR3 is TGTGCCAGCAGTTCCACGACTAGCGGGGGGGATACGCAGTATTTT. Protein sequence: CASSSTTSGGDTQYF.

The rearrangement links TRBV18 to TRBJ1-2; no firm D call. CDR1 and CDR2 from the germline V gene are KGHSH and LQKENI. Trimming shortened V by 6 bases and J by 1 base, and 6 bases separated the two germline ends. There are 12 residues in the CDR3. The CDR3 is CASSPNNYGYTF. DNA of the CDR3: TGTGCCAGCTCTCCCAATAACTATGGCTACACCTTC.

This chain links TRBV19 with TRBJ2-2; D is perhaps TRBD2 (7 bases). The V and J ends lost 3 bases and 1 base respectively, with 12 bases between them. The CDR3 has 16 residues. Germline CDR1 LNHDA, CDR2 SQIVND (reference sequence). The CDR3 is CASSIPGGQNTGELFF. Here the CDR3 DNA reads TGTGCCAGTAGTATCCCGGGGGGCCAGAACACCGGGGAGCTGTTTTTT.

This clone was recorded a few times. The V gene is TRBV14, the J gene TRBJ1-2, with TRBD1 matching over 7 bases. The CDR3 runs 12 residues. Germline V lookup: CDR1 SGHDN, CDR2 FVKESK. Trimming at V came to 5 bases and at J to 9 bases, leaving 6 bases not matched to a gene. This CDR3 reads CASSGDRARYTF. The DNA for the CDR3 is TGTGCCAGCAGCGGAGACAGGGCTCGCTACACCTTC.

In nucleotides, the CDR3 is TGTGCCAGTAGTGCCGCCGGGACTAGCGGAACAGATACGCAGTATTTT. Translated, it gives CASSAAGTSGTDTQYF. The chain joins TRBV19 to TRBJ2-3; 11 positions agree with TRBD2. The CDR3 consists of 16 residues. Germline V gene lookup returns CDR1 LNHDA and CDR2 SQIVND (reference sequence). Trimming took 5 bases from V and 3 from J; bases not matched to a gene: 7. The entire variable domain, with the rest obtained from reference TRBV19 and TRBJ2-3, is as follows: DGGITQSPKYLFRKEGQNVTLSCEQNLNHDAMYWYRQDPGQGLRLIYYSQIVNDFQKGDIAEGYSVSREKKESFPLTVTSAQKNPTAFYLCASSAAGTSGTDTQYFGPGTRLTVL.

The gene calls are TRBV5-4 and TRBJ1-2; D is unclear. CDR3 length: 12 residues. CDR1 SGHNT and CDR2 YYREEE come from the germline V gene (reference sequence). V lost 3 bases and J lost 4, with 7 bases in between. CDR3 region: CASSSSTYGYTF. CDR3 coding DNA: TGTGCCAGCAGCTCGAGCACCTATGGCTACACCTTC.

The chain employs TRBV27 and TRBJ2-7; TRBD1 might be the D (6 bases). The germline V gene has CDR1 MNHEY and CDR2 SMNVEV (reference sequence). The CDR3 has 13 residues. The V end lost 5 bases, the J end lost 3 bases, and 11 bases lay between the germline ends. The CDR3 nucleotides read TGTGCCAGCAGTCGTAAGACAGGCTACGAGCAGTACGTC. This sequence encodes CASSRKTGYEQYV.

The V gene is TRBV27, the J gene TRBJ2-7, with TRBD1 matching 8 bases. With V trimmed by 5 bases and J by 4 bases, 10 bases remained unmatched. CDR3 size: 15 residues. The germline V gene encodes CDR1 MNHEY and CDR2 SMNVEV (reference sequence). The CDR3 protein is CASSDRQGSSYEQYV. CDR3 nucleotides: TGTGCCAGCAGTGACCGACAGGGGTCGTCATACGAGCAGTACGTC.

CDR3 in amino acids: CASSLEAGNTEAFF. The CDR3, as DNA: TGTGCCAGCAGCTTAGAGGCAGGGAACACTGAAGCTTTCTTT. The rearrangement uses TRBV13 and TRBJ1-1; D not certain. Germline V CDR1 and CDR2: PRHDT, FYEKMQ (reference sequence). This CDR3 is built from 14 residues. V shed 1 base and J shed 1 base, with 7 bases lying between them.

The chain has TRBV2 and TRBJ2-1; 9 positions match TRBD1. After removal of 6 bases from V and 7 bases from J, the junction contained 4 bases not matched to a gene. CDR1 and CDR2 from the germline V gene are SNHLY and FYNNEI. The CDR3 extends over 13 amino acids. In nucleotides, the CDR3 is TGTGCCAGCAGGGACAGGGGTTCGAATGAGCAGTTCTTC. Translated, it gives CASRDRGSNEQFF.